The clone carrying this T cell receptor (beta chain) came up once. Its antigen is not known. Researchers ran the PCR with 60 Vbeta and 13 Jbeta primers. Assay used: immunoSEQ multiplex PCR; TCRdb lists only in-frame clones, some missing. The sample records about 120,000 clones, 70% to 80% being singletons. The V and J ends lost 6 bases and 4 bases, in that order; junction bases with no gene match: 4. Germline lookup yields CDR1 MDHEN and CDR2 SYDVKM. CDR3 size: 14 residues. This sample stems from a study of cytomegalovirus exposure and HLA in healthy donors. Study findings and constraints: In vitro work confirmed that a few CMV-associated chains recognize CMV antigens. A further, later analysis showed that HLA-associated TCR beta chains (compared with equally common others) were more clonally expanded. Within the data, a cluster of highly shared sequence variants was likely a sequencing artifact. Most observed TCR sequences were rare, whereas some public TCRs were detected in many donors.

The material sequenced was PBMCs. The chain is built from TRBV28 and TRBJ2-3; TRBD2 matches at 10 bases. This receptor was obtained from a woman under 30 in good health and CMV-seronegative. CDR3 amino acids: CASRSGGAPDTQYF. In nucleotides, the CDR3 is TGTGCCAGCAGAAGCGGGGGGGCCCCAGATACGCAGTATTTT.